This passage covers 29 T cell receptor beta chains from one sample sequenced in a study of shared clonotypes between healthy human individuals (dated by TCRdb to 2020 to 2022). Libraries came from the immunoSEQ multiplex PCR assay. Here the immuneACCESS table is served through TCRdb, limited to in-frame sequences with V and J called. Missing clones are a known gap in these copies; in checked studies unresolved V genes cover under half, and the rest lacks a known reason. A total of approximately 1.1 million clones appear in this sample, approximately 78% of them only once. Jointly, the top ten make up approximately 0.56% of the sample. Sample: memory CD4+ T cells from PBMCs. What the cell subset or site label conveys for this sample: CD45RA-negative fraction. The receptors were gathered from a man younger than 30 in good health. Some clones in this sample may be carry-over from other donors' samples.

The J gene is TRBJ2-1, the V gene TRBV7-3; D gene unclear. Per germline, CDR1 SGHTA and CDR2 FQGTGA. The CDR3 is 13 amino acids. The ends were cut back, 3 bases at V and 11 bases at J, with 14 bases in the middle. The CDR3 bases are TGTGCCAGCAGCTTCGGCAGAAACGTACAGCAGTTCTTC. As protein: CASSFGRNVQQFF.

This chain joins TRBV5-1 and TRBJ2-1; possibly TRBD1 for D (7 bases). Trimming left V 4 bases short and J 7 bases short, with 12 bases between. There are 13 residues in the CDR3. Germline CDR1 and CDR2: SGHRS and YFSETQ. The CDR3 is CASSEQGGNEQFF. The CDR3 coding sequence is TGCGCCAGCAGCGAGCAGGGGGGAAATGAGCAGTTCTTC.

In this sample, this clone turned up once. A much bigger clone sits one base away, suggesting this may be a read error. The chain links TRBV7-9 to TRBJ2-3; D ambiguous. The V end was cut by 3 bases, the J end by 5 bases, with 3 bases between. Germline lookup yields CDR1 SEHNR and CDR2 FQNEAQ (reference sequence). This CDR3 has 11 residues. The CDR3 coding sequence is TGTGCCAGCAGCTTCAGAGATACGCAGTATTTT. It specifies CASSFRDTQYF.

The rearrangement links TRBV29-1 to TRBJ2-5; D perhaps matches TRBD2 (6 bases). The CDR3 is 10 residues long. V was shortened by 7 bases and J by 3 bases, with 6 bases between the two germline ends. CDR1 and CDR2 from the germline V gene are SQVTM and ANQGSEA. DNA for the CDR3: TGCAGCGGGGGGGAAGAGACCCAGTACTTC. It encodes CSGGEETQYF.

This clone is a singleton in its sample. This CDR3 is also generated by other DNA sequences in the sample. The rearrangement uses TRBV7-2 and TRBJ2-5; unclear D gene. Trimming stripped 3 bases from V and 2 bases from J, with 10 bases between. Germline V gene data show CDR1 as SGHTA and CDR2 as FQGNSA. The CDR3 sequence is 14 residues long. CDR3 in amino acids: CASSFGGGQETQYF. The CDR3 coding sequence is TGTGCCAGCAGCTTTGGCGGCGGTCAAGAGACCCAGTACTTC.

This chain joins TRBV7-2 and TRBJ1-5, with D hard to call. Germline V CDR1 and CDR2: SGHTA, FQGNSA. The V gene lost 1 base and the J gene lost 6 bases, with 10 bases spanning the gap. The CDR3 totals 14 residues. CDR3 bases: TGTGCCAGCAGCTTAGATTCGGGCCGTCAGCCCCAGCATTTT. It translates to CASSLDSGRQPQHF.

The chain recombines TRBV5-1 with TRBJ2-7; possible D gene TRBD2, 6 bases. Germline loops: CDR1 SGHRS, CDR2 YFSETQ. The CDR3 runs 12 residues. V was clipped by 3 bases and J by 6 bases, with 10 bases between them. This CDR3 is CASSSEGREQYF. The CDR3 DNA follows: TGCGCCAGCAGCTCGGAGGGCCGCGAGCAGTACTTC.

The chain is built from TRBV10-3 and TRBJ2-3; D is unresolved. The length of the CDR3 is 14 residues. Trimming removed 8 bases from V and 1 base from J, with 13 bases in between. The germline V gene has CDR1 ENHRY and CDR2 SYGVKD. Here the CDR3 reads CAIAPGAGTDTQYF. The CDR3 DNA sequence: TGTGCCATCGCCCCTGGTGCGGGCACAGATACGCAGTATTTT.

For this clone: With a much larger clone just one base away, this may be a read error. Other DNA sequences of this sample code for an identical CDR3. This chain joins TRBV2 and TRBJ2-6, with 7 bases identical to TRBD1. Losses at the gene ends were 6 bases for V and 2 bases for J; bases not matched to a gene: 1. Germline V gene data show CDR1 as SNHLY and CDR2 as FYNNEI. The CDR3 covers 14 residues. The CDR3 is CASSDRAGANVLTF. In DNA, the CDR3 is TGTGCCAGCAGCGACAGGGCTGGGGCCAACGTCCTGACTTTC.

The chain employs TRBV5-1 and TRBJ2-3; D gene unclear. The CDR3 runs to 14 residues. V was pared by 1 base and J by 0 bases, with 6 bases between. Germline V gives CDR1 SGHRS, CDR2 YFSETQ. The CDR3 here is CASSLLRSTDTQYF. The CDR3 bases are TGCGCCAGCAGCTTGTTGCGGAGCACAGATACGCAGTATTTT.

This chain joins TRBV30 and TRBJ2-3; 8 bases align to TRBD2. The germline CDR1 and CDR2 sequences are GTSNPN and SVGIG (reference sequence). V trimming: 2 bases; J trimming: 3 bases; junction bases outside the gene matches: 7. The CDR3 runs 15 residues. Here the CDR3 reads CAWSLQAGVTDTQYF. Here the CDR3 DNA reads TGTGCCTGGAGTTTACAAGCGGGAGTGACAGATACGCAGTATTTT. The full variable domain, its missing parts supplied by reference TRBV30 and TRBJ2-3, is SQTIHQWPATLVQPVGSPLSLECTVEGTSNPNLYWYRQAAGRGLQLLFYSVGIGQISSEVPQNLSASRPQDRQFILSSKKLLLSDSGFYLCAWSLQAGVTDTQYFGPGTRLTVL.

J is TRBJ2-7 and V is TRBV18, with 9 bases identical to TRBD1. Germline V gene sequence: CDR1 KGHSH, CDR2 LQKENI. The J segment lost 2 bases and the V segment lost 4 bases, leaving 6 bases of the junction unmatched. This CDR3 is built from 15 residues. This chain's CDR3 is CASSLLTGGTYEQYF. The CDR3, as DNA: TGTGCCAGCTCACTATTGACAGGGGGAACCTACGAGCAGTACTTC.

The V and J genes are TRBV2 and TRBJ1-2; no clear D. This CDR3 contains 12 residues. V gave up 11 bases and J gave up 0 bases, with 10 bases separating them. The germline CDR1 and CDR2 sequences are SNHLY and FYNNEI. CDR3 loop: CAGGVTNYGYTF. Written as DNA, the CDR3 is TGTGCCGGAGGAGTCACTAACTATGGCTACACCTTC. Using reference TRBV2 and TRBJ1-2 for the parts outside the CDR3, the full variable domain is EPEVTQTPSHQVTQMGQEVILRCVPISNHLYFYWYRQILGQKVEFLVSFYNNEISEKSEIFDDQFSVERPDGSNFTLKIRSTKLEDSAMYFCAGGVTNYGYTFGSGTRLTVV.

J is TRBJ2-5 and V is TRBV30, with a weak D call TRBD1 (5 bases). Looked up from germline, CDR1 is GTSNPN and CDR2 is SVGIG (reference sequence). V was cut by 4 bases and J by 4 bases, with 13 bases left in between. This CDR3 comprises 13 residues. Here the CDR3 reads CAWIALGPETQYF. The CDR3 DNA is TGTGCCTGGATTGCGCTGGGGCCAGAGACCCAGTACTTC. The full variable domain, completed using reference TRBV30 and TRBJ2-5, is SQTIHQWPATLVQPVGSPLSLECTVEGTSNPNLYWYRQAAGRGLQLLFYSVGIGQISSEVPQNLSASRPQDRQFILSSKKLLLSDSGFYLCAWIALGPETQYFGPGTRLLVL.

About this clone: The sample carries other DNA sequences with the same CDR3. The rearrangement uses TRBV7-9 and TRBJ1-1; D is unclear. V was shortened by 5 bases and J by 1 base, with 8 bases between the two germline ends. Germline CDR1 is SEHNR and CDR2 is FQNEAQ (reference sequence). The CDR3 runs 13 residues. CDR3 coding DNA: TGTGCCAGCAGCCTAGTGGCGAACACTGAAGCTTTCTTT. As protein: CASSLVANTEAFF.

This chain links TRBV27 with TRBJ2-3; D gene ambiguous. The CDR3 has 10 amino acids. V was clipped by 4 bases and J by 8 bases, with 4 bases between them. Germline CDR1 is MNHEY and CDR2 is SMNVEV (reference sequence). Here the CDR3 reads CASSYSTQYF. The CDR3 nucleotides are TGTGCCAGCAGTTATAGTACGCAGTATTTT.

The rearrangement uses TRBV5-1 and TRBJ2-7; D gene unclear. The CDR3 length is 14 residues. Germline CDR1 and CDR2: SGHRS and YFSETQ. The V and J ends lost 0 bases and 7 bases respectively, with 14 bases between them. The CDR3 protein is CASSLVDRAREQYF. The CDR3 DNA reads TGCGCCAGCAGCTTGGTTGACCGAGCTAGGGAGCAGTACTTC.

The chain couples TRBV5-1 to TRBJ2-4; 7 nucleotides align to TRBD1. There are 14 residues in the CDR3. Germline V gene sequence: CDR1 SGHRS, CDR2 YFSETQ. V lost 4 bases to trimming and J lost 5 bases; unmatched junction nucleotides: 6. DNA of the CDR3: TGCGCCAGCAGCCTACAGGGGTTGGAAAACATTCAGTACTTC. Its protein product is CASSLQGLENIQYF.

The V and J genes are TRBV7-2 and TRBJ1-1; 9 bases are shared with TRBD1. Per germline, CDR1 SGHTA and CDR2 FQGNSA. The CDR3 is 16 residues long. V lost 6 bases and J lost 2; bases outside the gene matches: 10. The CDR3, as DNA: TGTGCCAGCAGTTCCCTGCCGGGACAGGGAAACACTGAAGCTTTCTTT. Translated: CASSSLPGQGNTEAFF.

This sequence joins TRBV5-1 and TRBJ2-3; D is uncertain. Germline loops: CDR1 SGHRS, CDR2 YFSETQ. The V end lost 4 bases, the J end lost 1 base, and 10 bases lay between the germline ends. The CDR3 runs 14 residues. Here the CDR3 reads CASSGDSRTDTQYF. The CDR3, as DNA: TGCGCCAGCAGCGGCGACTCCCGCACAGATACGCAGTATTTT.

This chain joins TRBV7-2 and TRBJ2-1, with a possible D match to TRBD2 (6 bases). Trimming stripped 5 bases from V and 4 bases from J, with 12 bases between. The CDR3 spans 14 residues. The germline V gene has CDR1 SGHTA and CDR2 FQGNSA. The CDR3 DNA reads as TGTGCCAGCAGCGCGAAGGGACTTTACAATGAGCAGTTCTTC. It codes for CASSAKGLYNEQFF.

The rearrangement joins TRBV4-1 to TRBJ2-7; TRBD2 aligns across 7 bases. The junction had 7 bases not matched to a gene; V was cut back by 1 base and J by 1 base. CDR1 and CDR2 (germline): MGHRA, YSYEKL. The CDR3 has 16 amino acids. The CDR3 sequence: CASSQVYQRDSYEQYF. The CDR3 bases are TGCGCCAGCAGCCAAGTCTACCAGCGGGATTCCTACGAGCAGTACTTC.

The CDR3 here is CASSSGLAGGGIYNEQFF. CDR3 DNA sequence: TGCGCCAGCAGCTCAGGACTAGCGGGAGGAGGGATTTACAATGAGCAGTTCTTC. The rearrangement joins TRBV5-1 to TRBJ2-1, with 14 positions matching TRBD2. Unmatched junction bases numbered 9, after V lost 3 bases and J lost 4 bases. This CDR3 comprises 18 residues. Germline CDR1 reads SGHRS; CDR2 reads YFSETQ.

A remark on this clone: Additional DNA sequences in this sample encode the identical CDR3. The V and J genes are TRBV7-9 and TRBJ2-7; D may be TRBD1 (5 bases). Germline loops: CDR1 SEHNR, CDR2 FQNEAQ (reference sequence). V dropped 6 bases and J dropped 4 bases, with 10 bases sitting between them. The CDR3 covers 12 residues. The CDR3 coding sequence is TGTGCCAGCAGGAAGACAGAGTACGAGCAGTACTTC. This codes for CASRKTEYEQYF. The whole variable domain, filled in from reference TRBV7-9 and TRBJ2-7, reads DTGVSQNPRHKITKRGQNVTFRCDPISEHNRLYWYRQTLGQGPEFLTYFQNEAQLEKSRLLSDRFSAERPKGSFSTLEIQRTEQGDSAMYLCASRKTEYEQYFGPGTRLTVT.

The chain combines TRBV27 with TRBJ1-4; D not certain. Trimming pared 3 bases from V and 3 bases from J, leaving 14 bases between. From germline, CDR1 is MNHEY and CDR2 SMNVEV (reference sequence). CDR3 length: 16 residues. The CDR3 nucleotides read TGTGCCAGCAGTTTTCCCCGCGGAGGGTCTAATGAAAAACTGTTTTTT. It encodes CASSFPRGGSNEKLFF. Based on the CDR3 plus reference TRBV27 and TRBJ1-4, the full variable domain is EAQVTQNPRYLITVTGKKLTVTCSQNMNHEYMSWYRQDPGLGLRQIYYSMNVEVTDKGDVPEGYKVSRKEKRNFPLILESPSPNQTSLYFCASSFPRGGSNEKLFFGSGTQLSVL.

This clone was picked up many times. The CDR3 DNA sequence: TGCGCCAGCAGCCGGACTAGTTCGGTCGATGAGCAGTTCTTC. Translating gives CASSRTSSVDEQFF. V gene TRBV4-1 combines with J gene TRBJ2-1, with 7 bases lining up with TRBD2. Losses at the gene ends were 4 bases for V and 8 bases for J; bases not matched to a gene: 8. The CDR3 length is 14 residues. The germline V gene encodes CDR1 MGHRA and CDR2 YSYEKL.

This clone has more than one count but fewer than ten. The rearrangement links TRBV29-1 to TRBJ2-3, with D possibly called TRBD1 or TRBD2 (5 bases each). The CDR3 loop spans 17 amino acids. V was cut by 6 bases and J by 1 base, with 23 bases left in between. Germline V CDR1 and CDR2: SQVTM, ANQGSEA. Here the CDR3 DNA reads TGCAGCGTACCGGGACCGATACGCGCCCACCGCACAGATACGCAGTATTTT. Amino acid sequence: CSVPGPIRAHRTDTQYF.

The DNA of the CDR3 is TGCGCCAGCAGCTCTCTAGCGGGAGGGGACCCAGATACGCAGTATTTT. This encodes CASSSLAGGDPDTQYF. The chain has TRBV4-1 and TRBJ2-3; 12 positions agree with TRBD2. The CDR3 has 16 residues. The V segment lost 5 bases and the J segment 4 bases; nucleotides outside the gene matches: 7. Germline V gene data show CDR1 as MGHRA and CDR2 as YSYEKL.

The chain is built from TRBV10-3 and TRBJ1-2, with D perhaps matching TRBD1 (6 bases). Germline CDR1 reads ENHRY; CDR2 reads SYGVKD. With 3 bases removed from V and 0 bases from J, the gap between germline ends came to 11 bases. CDR3 size: 15 residues. CDR3 loop: CAISEPGEANYGYTF. DNA for the CDR3: TGTGCCATCAGTGAACCAGGGGAAGCTAACTATGGCTACACCTTC.